This TCR beta chain was found in a study of technical replicates of blood from a few donors. Unmatched junction bases numbered 8, after V lost 10 bases and J lost 1 base. Germline CDR1 SGHTA, CDR2 FQGNSA. This CDR3 has 14 residues. The table came from immunoSEQ multiplex PCR; TCRdb's copy has only in-frame clones and leaves some out. The sample lists 100,000 or so clones, approximately 96% seen once, with approximately 0.21% in the top ten. This chain connects TRBV7-2 to TRBJ1-1; 8 bases align to TRBD1. The sequence was obtained from a human donor in good health. Source material: T cells isolated from PBMCs. The CDR3 region is CATMSGTGNTEAFF. The CDR3 DNA reads as TGTGCCACCATGTCCGGGACAGGGAACACTGAAGCTTTCTTT.